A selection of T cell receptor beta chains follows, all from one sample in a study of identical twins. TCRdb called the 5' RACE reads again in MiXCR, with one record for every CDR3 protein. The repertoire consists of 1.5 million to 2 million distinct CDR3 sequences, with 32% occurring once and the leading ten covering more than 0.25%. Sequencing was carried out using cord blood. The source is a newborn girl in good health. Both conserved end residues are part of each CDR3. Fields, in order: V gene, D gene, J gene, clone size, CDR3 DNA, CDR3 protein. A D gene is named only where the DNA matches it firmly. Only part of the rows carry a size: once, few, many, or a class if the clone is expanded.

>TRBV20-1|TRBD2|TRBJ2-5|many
TGCAGTGCTAAGGGACTAGCTGTTGAGACCCAGTACTTC
CSAKGLAVETQYF
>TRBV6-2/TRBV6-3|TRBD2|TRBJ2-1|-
TGTGCCAGCAGCCATACCCGACTAGCGGGGGGGCCTGGTGAGCAGTTCTTC
CASSHTRLAGGPGEQFF
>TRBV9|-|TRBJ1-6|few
TGTGCCAGCAGCGTAGGCGGAGGTAGAAGGGTTGATTCACCCCTCCACTTT
CASSVGGGRRVDSPLHF
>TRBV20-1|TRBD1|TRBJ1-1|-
TGCAGTGCTAGAGATAGGGAGACAGGGGGCTGGGAAGCTTTCTTT
CSARDRETGGWEAFF
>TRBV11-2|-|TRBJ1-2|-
TGTGCCAGCAGCCCCGGGCCTTACGCTAACTATGGCTACACCTTC
CASSPGPYANYGYTF
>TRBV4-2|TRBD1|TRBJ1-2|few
TGTGCCAGCAGCCTAACTTCTCACCAAGGAGGGACAGGGGTTTTTGGCTACACCTTC
CASSLTSHQGGTGVFGYTF
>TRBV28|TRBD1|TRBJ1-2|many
TGTGCCAGCAGCCACCGGGACAGGGTTCCTGGCTACACCTTC
CASSHRDRVPGYTF
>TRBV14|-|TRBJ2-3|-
TGTGCCAGCAGCCCCCCGGCGGTAACAGATACGCAGTATTTT
CASSPPAVTDTQYF
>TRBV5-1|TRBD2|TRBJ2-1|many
TGCGCCAGCAGCTTGGGTCTAGCGGAGTACAATGAGCAGTTCTTC
CASSLGLAEYNEQFF
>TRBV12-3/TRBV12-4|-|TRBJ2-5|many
TGTGCCAGCAGTTTATTAGCGGTGAAAGAGACCCAGTACTTC
CASSLLAVKETQYF
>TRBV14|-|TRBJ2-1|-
TGTGCCAGGAGCCAAGAACGTCTAGCCTACAATGAGCAGTTCTTC
CARSQERLAYNEQFF
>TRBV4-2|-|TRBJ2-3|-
TGTGCCAGCAGCCAAGATCGTCCTAGGAGGGGACCTTATAGCACAGATACGCAGTATTTT
CASSQDRPRRGPYSTDTQYF
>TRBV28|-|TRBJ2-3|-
TGTGCCAGCAGTTCACCGGCGGGACTGGACGATACGCAGTATTTT
CASSSPAGLDDTQYF
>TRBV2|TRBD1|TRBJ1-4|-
TGTGCCAGCAGTGGGGGGACAGGTGGTGAAAAACTGTTTTTT
CASSGGTGGEKLFF
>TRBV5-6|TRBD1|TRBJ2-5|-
TGTGCCAGCAGCTTAGACAGGGGGCTCCGCCAAGAGACCCAGTACTTC
CASSLDRGLRQETQYF
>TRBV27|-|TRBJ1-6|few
TGTGCCAGCAGTTCTAATAGTCTCCCCGGGAATTCACCCCTCCACTTT
CASSSNSLPGNSPLHF
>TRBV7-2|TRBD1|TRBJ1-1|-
TGTACCAGCAGCGTACAGGGGGTCCCTCCAGAAGCTTTCTTT
CTSSVQGVPPEAFF
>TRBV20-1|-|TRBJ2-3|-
TGCAGGGGTGGGCAGGGCACAGATACGCAGTATTTT
CRGGQGTDTQYF
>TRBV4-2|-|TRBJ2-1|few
TGTGCCAGCAGCCAAGATTCGGCTAGCCAACGACTACGCTCCTACAATGAGCAGTTCTTC
CASSQDSASQRLRSYNEQFF
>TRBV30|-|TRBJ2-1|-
TGTGCCTGGGGGACACTCAGAGGCGGGCCCTACAATGAGCAGTTCTTC
CAWGTLRGGPYNEQFF
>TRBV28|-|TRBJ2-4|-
TGTGCCAGCAGTTTTAAGGGAGAAGGGGCCAAAAACATTCAGTACTTC
CASSFKGEGAKNIQYF
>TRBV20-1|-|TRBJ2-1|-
TGCAGTGCTAGAGTTTCGGTTTGGGGGCGCGCCTACAATGAGCAGTTCTTC
CSARVSVWGRAYNEQFF
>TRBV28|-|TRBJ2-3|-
TGTGCCGGTTCCCGGGGCAGAGGCGCGCTTAGCACAGATACGCAGTATTTT
CAGSRGRGALSTDTQYF
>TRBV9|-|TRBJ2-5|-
TGTGCCAGCAGCGTAGCCGGCCTAGCCCAAGAGACCCAGTACTTC
CASSVAGLAQETQYF
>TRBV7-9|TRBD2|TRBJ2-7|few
TGTGCCAGCAGCCGGCTAGCGGGGGGCTTCTACGAGCAGTACTTC
CASSRLAGGFYEQYF
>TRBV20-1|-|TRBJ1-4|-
TGCAGTACTCCTGATAATGAAAAACTGTTTTTT
CSTPDNEKLFF
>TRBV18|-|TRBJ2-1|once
TGTGCCAGCTCACCAGTTCCAGCGGGCTCCTACAATGAGCAGTTCTTC
CASSPVPAGSYNEQFF
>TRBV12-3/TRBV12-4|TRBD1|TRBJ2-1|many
TGTGCCAGCAGGCCTAGGGACAGCAAGTCCGTATACAATGAGCAGTTCTTC
CASRPRDSKSVYNEQFF
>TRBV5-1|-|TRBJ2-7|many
TGCGCCAGCAGCCTTATAGCTAAATCCTACGAGCAGTACTTC
CASSLIAKSYEQYF
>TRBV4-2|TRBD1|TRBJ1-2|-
TGTGCCAGCAGCCAAGATGGAGGAGGGGGCGCCTTCGGCTACACCTTC
CASSQDGGGGAFGYTF
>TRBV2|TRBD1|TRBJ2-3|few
TGTGCCAGCAGTTCCGGGACAGGTTACACAGATACGCAGTATTTT
CASSSGTGYTDTQYF
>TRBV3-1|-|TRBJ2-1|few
TGTGCCAGCAGTCTCCTTGGGGAACTTGGAAATGAGCAGTTCTTC
CASSLLGELGNEQFF
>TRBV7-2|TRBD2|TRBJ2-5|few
TGTGCCAGCAGCTATAGCGGGGGGGCCGGGGAGACCCAGTACTTC
CASSYSGGAGETQYF
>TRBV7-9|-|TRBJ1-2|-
TGTGCCAGCACCTCCGACGGACGGAGCTATGGCTACACCTTC
CASTSDGRSYGYTF
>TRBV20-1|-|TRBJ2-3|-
TGCAGTGCTAGAGATACGGGCTTCACAGATACGCAGTATTTT
CSARDTGFTDTQYF
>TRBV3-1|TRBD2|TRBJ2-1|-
TGTGCCAGAAGCCAAGTGGTACAGGGCTTGGGACTAGCGGGTGCAATTCATTACAATGAGCAGTTCTTC
CARSQVVQGLGLAGAIHYNEQFF
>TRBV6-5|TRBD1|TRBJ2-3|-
TGTGCCAGCAGTTACTCGTTAAGGGGACAGGGAGGAACAGTTACGCAGTATTTT
CASSYSLRGQGGTVTQYF
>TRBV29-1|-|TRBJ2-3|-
TGCAGCGTAGTTAGTTGGGTAACAGATACGCAGTATTTT
CSVVSWVTDTQYF
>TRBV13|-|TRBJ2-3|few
TGTGCCAGCGACGAGAGCGGGCGGAGCACAGATACGCAGTATTTT
CASDESGRSTDTQYF
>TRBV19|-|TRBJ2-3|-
TGTGCCAGTATCCTACGGGACCCTAGATGGCGAACGCAGTATTTT
CASILRDPRWRTQYF
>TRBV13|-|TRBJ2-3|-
TGTGCCAGCAGCCGAGTAGGCAGACGCACAGATACGCAGTATTTT
CASSRVGRRTDTQYF
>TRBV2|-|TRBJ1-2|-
TGTGCCAGCAGTGACAGGGTCCGTGTTGGCTACACCTTC
CASSDRVRVGYTF
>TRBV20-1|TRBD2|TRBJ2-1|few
TGCAGTGCTAGAGAGGGGGGGAACTACAATGAGCAGTTCTTC
CSAREGGNYNEQFF
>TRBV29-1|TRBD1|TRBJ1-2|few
TGCAGCGTTGAACGACTGGGACAGGGATCCGGCTACACCTTC
CSVERLGQGSGYTF